This T cell receptor (beta chain) was captured by sequencing in a study of blood T cell repertoires in COVID-19. Study-level information: The United States, Italy and Spain supplied acute and convalescent COVID-19 samples. Sources were T cells, B-cell-depleted T cells, or PBMCs; the material itself was cDNA or gDNA.

From germline, CDR1 is SGHTA and CDR2 FQGNSA. J gave up 1 base and V 5 bases, and 2 bases lay outside the gene matches. The CDR3 loop spans 14 amino acids. Per the authors' pipeline: By means of reference gene primer amplification, nucleated cell counts were estimated. Generated by immunoSEQ multiplex PCR, the TCRdb table keeps only in-frame clones and is missing some. The D gene and trimming were derived from the DNA, and the V and J assignments and clone size from that table. Of approximately 220,000 clones detected, roughly four fifths appear once; the ten largest clones hold approximately 4.5%. The material sequenced was peripheral blood. J is TRBJ2-7 and V is TRBV7-2; TRBD1 agrees at 10 bases. This receptor was identified in an older woman with acute or convalescent COVID-19. As DNA, the CDR3 is TGTGCCAGCAGCCGGGACAGGGGATCCTACGAGCAGTACTTC. Translated, it gives CASSRDRGSYEQYF.